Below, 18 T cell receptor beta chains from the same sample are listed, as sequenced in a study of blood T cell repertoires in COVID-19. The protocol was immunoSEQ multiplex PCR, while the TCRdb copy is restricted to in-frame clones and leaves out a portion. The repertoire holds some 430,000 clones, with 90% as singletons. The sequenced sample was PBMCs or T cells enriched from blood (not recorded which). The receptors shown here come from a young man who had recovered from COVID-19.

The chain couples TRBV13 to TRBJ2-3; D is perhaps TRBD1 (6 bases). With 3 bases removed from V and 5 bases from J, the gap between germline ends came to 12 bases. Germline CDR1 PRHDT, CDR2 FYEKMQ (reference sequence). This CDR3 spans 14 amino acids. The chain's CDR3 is CASSLKQGGDTQYF. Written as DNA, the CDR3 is TGTGCCAGCAGCTTGAAACAGGGCGGAGATACGCAGTATTTT.

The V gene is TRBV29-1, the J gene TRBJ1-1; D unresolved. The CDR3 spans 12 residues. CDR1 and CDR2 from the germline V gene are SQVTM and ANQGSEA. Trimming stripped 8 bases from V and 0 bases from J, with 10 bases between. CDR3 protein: CSMRALNTEAFF. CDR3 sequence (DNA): TGCAGCATGAGGGCGCTGAACACTGAAGCTTTCTTT.

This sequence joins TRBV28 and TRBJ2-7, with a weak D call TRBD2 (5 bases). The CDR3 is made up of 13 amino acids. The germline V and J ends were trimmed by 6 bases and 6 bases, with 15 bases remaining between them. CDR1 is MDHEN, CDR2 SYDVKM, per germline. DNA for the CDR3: TGTGCCAGCAGGACGGACTTAACCAGCGAGCAGTACTTC. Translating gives CASRTDLTSEQYF.

The DNA of the CDR3 is TGTGCCAGCAGCTTATATCCCGGGAACGAGCAGTACTTC. Protein product: CASSLYPGNEQYF. The chain employs TRBV7-6 and TRBJ2-7; possibly TRBD2 for D (5 bases). The CDR3 has 13 amino acids. The germline V and J ends were trimmed by 2 bases and 5 bases, with 10 bases remaining between them. Germline assignment: CDR1 SGHVS and CDR2 FNYEAQ.

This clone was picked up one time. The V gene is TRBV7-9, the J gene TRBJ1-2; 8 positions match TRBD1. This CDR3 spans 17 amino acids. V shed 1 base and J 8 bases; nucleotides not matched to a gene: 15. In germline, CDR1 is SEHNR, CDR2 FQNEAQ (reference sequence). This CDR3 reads CASSLDRGELAARGYTF. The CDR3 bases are TGTGCCAGCAGCTTAGACAGGGGGGAGCTCGCCGCTCGGGGCTACACCTTC. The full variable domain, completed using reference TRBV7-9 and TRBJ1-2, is DTGVSQNPRHKITKRGQNVTFRCDPISEHNRLYWYRQTLGQGPEFLTYFQNEAQLEKSRLLSDRFSAERPKGSFSTLEIQRTEQGDSAMYLCASSLDRGELAARGYTFGSGTRLTVV.

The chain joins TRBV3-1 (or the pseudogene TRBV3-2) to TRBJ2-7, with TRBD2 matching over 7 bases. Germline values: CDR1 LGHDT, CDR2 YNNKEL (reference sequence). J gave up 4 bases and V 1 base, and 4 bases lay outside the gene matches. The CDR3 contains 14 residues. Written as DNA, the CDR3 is TGTGCCAGCAGCCAAGCAGACGGGGGGTACGAGCAGTACTTC. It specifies CASSQADGGYEQYF.

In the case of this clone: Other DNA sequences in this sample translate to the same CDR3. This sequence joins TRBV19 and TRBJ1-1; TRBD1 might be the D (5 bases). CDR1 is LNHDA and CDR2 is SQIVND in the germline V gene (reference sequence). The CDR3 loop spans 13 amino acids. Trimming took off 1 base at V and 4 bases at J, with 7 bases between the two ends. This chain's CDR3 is CASSIGGGTEAFF. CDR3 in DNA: TGTGCCAGTAGTATAGGGGGGGGCACTGAAGCTTTCTTT.

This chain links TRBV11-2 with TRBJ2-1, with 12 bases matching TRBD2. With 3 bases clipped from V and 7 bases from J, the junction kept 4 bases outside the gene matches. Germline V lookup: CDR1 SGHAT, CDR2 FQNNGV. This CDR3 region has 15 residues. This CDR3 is CASSFLAGGRNEQFF. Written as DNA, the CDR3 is TGTGCCAGCAGCTTCCTAGCGGGAGGGAGGAATGAGCAGTTCTTC. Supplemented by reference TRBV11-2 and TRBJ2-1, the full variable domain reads EAGVAQSPRYKIIEKRQSVAFWCNPISGHATLYWYQQILGQGPKLLIQFQNNGVVDDSQLPKDRFSAERLKGVDSTLKIQPAKLEDSAVYLCASSFLAGGRNEQFFGPGTRLTVL.

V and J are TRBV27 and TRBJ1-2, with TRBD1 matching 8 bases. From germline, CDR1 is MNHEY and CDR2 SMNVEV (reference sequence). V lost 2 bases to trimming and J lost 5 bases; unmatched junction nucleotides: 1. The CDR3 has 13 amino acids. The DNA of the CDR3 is TGTGCCAGCAGTTTACGGACAGGGTATGGCTACACCTTC. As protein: CASSLRTGYGYTF.

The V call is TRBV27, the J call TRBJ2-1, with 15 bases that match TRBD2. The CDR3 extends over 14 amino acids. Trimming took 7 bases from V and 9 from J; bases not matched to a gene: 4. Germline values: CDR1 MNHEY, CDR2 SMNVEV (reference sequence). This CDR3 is CASIGTSGRLEQFF. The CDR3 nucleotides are TGTGCCAGCATAGGGACTAGCGGGAGGCTTGAGCAGTTCTTC.

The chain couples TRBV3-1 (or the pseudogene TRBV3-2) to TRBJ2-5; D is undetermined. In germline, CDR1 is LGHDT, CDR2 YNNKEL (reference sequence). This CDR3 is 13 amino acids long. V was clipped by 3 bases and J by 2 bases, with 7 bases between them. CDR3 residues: CASSHLEQETQYF. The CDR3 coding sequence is TGTGCCAGCAGCCATCTAGAACAAGAGACCCAGTACTTC.

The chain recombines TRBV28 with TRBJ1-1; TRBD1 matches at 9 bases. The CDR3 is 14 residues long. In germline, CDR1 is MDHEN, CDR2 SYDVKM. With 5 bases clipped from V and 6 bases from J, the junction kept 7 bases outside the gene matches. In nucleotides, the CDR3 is TGTGCCAGCAGTGGGGACAGGGTGGCATCTGAAGCTTTCTTT. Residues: CASSGDRVASEAFF.

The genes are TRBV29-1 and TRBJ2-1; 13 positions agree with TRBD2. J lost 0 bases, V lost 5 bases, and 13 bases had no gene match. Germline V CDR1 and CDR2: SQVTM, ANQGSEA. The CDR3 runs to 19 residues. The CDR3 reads CSVPGLAGEGGYSYNEQFF. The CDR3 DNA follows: TGCAGCGTTCCCGGACTAGCGGGAGAAGGCGGATACTCCTACAATGAGCAGTTCTTC.

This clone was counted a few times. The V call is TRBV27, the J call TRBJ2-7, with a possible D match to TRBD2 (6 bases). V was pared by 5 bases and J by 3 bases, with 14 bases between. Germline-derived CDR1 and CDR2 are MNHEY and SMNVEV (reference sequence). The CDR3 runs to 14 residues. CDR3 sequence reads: CASSTRDSHYEQYF. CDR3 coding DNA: TGTGCCAGCAGTACTAGGGACTCACACTACGAGCAGTACTTC.

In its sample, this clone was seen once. The CDR3 region has the DNA TGTGCCAGCAGCCAAGATCGGGTAGGGGGATACAATGAGCAGTTCTTC. Its translation: CASSQDRVGGYNEQFF. The rearrangement links TRBV3-1 (or the pseudogene TRBV3-2) to TRBJ2-1, with TRBD1 as a possible D gene (6 bases). The V gene lost 0 bases and the J gene lost 4 bases, with 13 bases spanning the gap. This CDR3 is 16 amino acids long. Germline CDR1 and CDR2: LGHDT and YNNKEL (reference sequence).

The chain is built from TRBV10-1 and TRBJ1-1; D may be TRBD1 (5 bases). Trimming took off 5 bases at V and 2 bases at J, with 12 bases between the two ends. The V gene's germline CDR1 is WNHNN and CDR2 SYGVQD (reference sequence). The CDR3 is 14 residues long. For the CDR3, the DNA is TGCGCCAGCAGTCTCACTCAGGGAAACACTGAAGCTTTCTTT. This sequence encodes CASSLTQGNTEAFF.

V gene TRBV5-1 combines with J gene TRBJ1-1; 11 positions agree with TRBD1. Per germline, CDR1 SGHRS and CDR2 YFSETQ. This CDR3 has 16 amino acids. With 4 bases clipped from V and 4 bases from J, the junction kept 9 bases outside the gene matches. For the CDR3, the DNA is TGCGCCAGCAGCCGGACAGGGGGCTGGTTGGGCACTGAAGCTTTCTTT. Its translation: CASSRTGGWLGTEAFF. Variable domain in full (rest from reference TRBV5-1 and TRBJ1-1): KAGVTQTPRYLIKTRGQQVTLSCSPISGHRSVSWYQQTPGQGLQFLFEYFSETQRNKGNFPGRFSGRQFSNSRSEMNVSTLELGDSALYLCASSRTGGWLGTEAFFGQGTRLTVV.

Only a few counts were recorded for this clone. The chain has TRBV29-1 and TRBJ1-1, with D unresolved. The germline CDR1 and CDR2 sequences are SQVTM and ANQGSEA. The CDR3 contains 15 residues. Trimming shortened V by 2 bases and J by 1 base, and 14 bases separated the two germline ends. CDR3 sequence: CSVESRQSPNTEAFF. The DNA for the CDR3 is TGCAGCGTTGAATCGAGGCAGAGCCCGAACACTGAAGCTTTCTTT.